This T cell receptor beta chain appears in the sequencing data of a study of chemoradiotherapy in HPV16-positive cancers. Broader study findings: Functional assays defining HPV-specific T cells used only a couple of HPV16-positive patients. Candidate HPV-specific clones and E7-related TCR motifs grew in tumor during treatment. In HPV16-positive patients, HPV-responsive T-cell expansion tracked better recurrence-free survival.

Clones were sequenced by immunoSEQ multiplex PCR, and TCRdb holds only the in-frame ones, with some missing. Of fewer than 30,000 clones detected, over 80% appear once; the ten largest clones hold about 20%. This clone was recorded a few times. The antigen remains unidentified. Repeated repertoire sampling spanned the course of chemoradiotherapy. The germline gives CDR1 LNHDA, CDR2 SQIVND (reference sequence). This CDR3 is built from 14 residues. V lost 4 bases and J lost 6; bases outside the gene matches: 5. The chain recombines TRBV19 with TRBJ1-5; 8 bases fit TRBD1. This receptor was identified in a human donor with HPV-associated anogenital cancer. This specimen was blood, taken from a patient who underwent chemoradiotherapy. CDR3 coding DNA: TGTGCCAGTAGTAACGACAGGGGTGGTCAGCCCCAGCATTTT. Amino acid sequence: CASSNDRGGQPQHF.